This T cell receptor (beta chain) originates from a study of blood T cells in healthy people across ages. With a J-beta primer mix and a sample-barcoded 5' primer, a second PCR ran 7 to 11 cycles. TCRdb re-analysed the 5' RACE reads in MiXCR, keeping a single row per CDR3 protein. Among 800,000 to 1,000,000 distinct CDR3 sequences listed, around 48% were seen once. This clonotype turned up a few times. Germline V lookup: CDR1 MDHEN, CDR2 SYDVKM. CDR3 length equals 13 residues. V shed 10 bases, J shed 5 bases, and the junction held 9 bases outside the gene matches. Sequencing was performed on blood. This clonotype originated in a man younger than 45 in good health. This rearrangement joins TRBV28 to TRBJ2-3; 7 positions match TRBD1. The CDR3 DNA reads as TGTGCCACCTCACAGGGGCAGGGAGATACGCAGTATTTT. Translation gives CATSQGQGDTQYF.